The 10 T cell receptor beta chains below come from one sample, sequenced in a study of shared clonotypes between healthy human individuals. Measured with immunoSEQ multiplex PCR; TCRdb has only the in-frame clones, and not every one. The sample shows around 500,000 clones, less than 80% of them seen only once. The sample comprised PBMCs. These receptors originate from a woman aged 40 to 50 in good health. Some clones in this sample may be carry-over from other donors' samples.

V is TRBV7-2 and J is TRBJ2-1; 9 positions match TRBD2. The CDR3 contains 15 residues. V trimming: 2 bases; J trimming: 2 bases; junction bases outside the gene matches: 1. Germline V lookup: CDR1 SGHTA, CDR2 FQGNSA. The CDR3 reads CASSLTSGPYNEQFF. In DNA form, the CDR3 reads TGTGCCAGCAGCTTAACTAGCGGGCCCTACAATGAGCAGTTCTTC.

This clone was recorded many times. V usage is TRBV15 and J usage is TRBJ1-3; D gene uncertain. Per the germline V gene, CDR1 is LNHNV and CDR2 is YYDKDF (reference sequence). The CDR3 spans 15 residues. Trimming pared 4 bases from V and 2 bases from J, leaving 12 bases between. The CDR3 spells CATSIESNPGNTIYF. CDR3 sequence (DNA): TGTGCCACCAGCATAGAGTCGAACCCTGGAAACACCATATATTTT.

The chain uses TRBV11-2 and TRBJ2-7; D gene ambiguous. CDR3 length equals 13 residues. Trimming left V 1 base short and J 2 bases short, with 6 bases between. Looked up from germline, CDR1 is SGHAT and CDR2 is FQNNGV. The CDR3 reads CASSLVQAYEQYF. The DNA for the CDR3 is TGTGCCAGCAGCTTAGTTCAGGCCTACGAGCAGTACTTC.

This chain joins TRBV9 and TRBJ2-1; TRBD2 agrees at 11 bases. Germline CDR1 SGDLS, CDR2 YYNGEE. V shed 5 bases, J shed 6 bases, and the junction held 1 base outside the gene matches. This CDR3 has 13 amino acids. The CDR3 DNA sequence: TGTGCCAGCAGAGGACTAGCGGGCAATGAGCAGTTCTTC. Its translation is CASRGLAGNEQFF.

Turning to this clone: The sample contains more than one DNA sequence encoding this CDR3. The CDR3 DNA follows: TGTGCCAGCAGTTTCAGAGCGGTGAACACTGAAGCTTTCTTT. Encoded protein: CASSFRAVNTEAFF. The chain recombines TRBV28 with TRBJ1-1, with D unclear. The CDR3 extends over 14 amino acids. Deletions cut 3 bases from V and 0 bases from J, with 8 bases between. The germline CDR1 and CDR2 sequences are MDHEN and SYDVKM.

The chain employs TRBV19 and TRBJ2-7, with 7 bases aligning to TRBD2. Germline-derived CDR1 and CDR2 are LNHDA and SQIVND (reference sequence). Losses at the gene ends were 3 bases for V and 4 bases for J; bases not matched to a gene: 9. CDR3 length: 15 amino acids. CDR3 sequence (DNA): TGTGCCAGTAGTATCAGCGCGGGAGTGGGGTACGAGCAGTACTTC. It yields the protein CASSISAGVGYEQYF. The variable domain in full, completed from reference TRBV19 and TRBJ2-7, reads DGGITQSPKYLFRKEGQNVTLSCEQNLNHDAMYWYRQDPGQGLRLIYYSQIVNDFQKGDIAEGYSVSREKKESFPLTVTSAQKNPTAFYLCASSISAGVGYEQYFGPGTRLTVT.

This clone is a singleton in its sample. The gene calls are TRBV2 and TRBJ1-1; a possible D gene is TRBD1 (5 bases). The germline gives CDR1 SNHLY, CDR2 FYNNEI. The V end was cut by 6 bases, the J end by 4 bases, with 12 bases between. This CDR3 has 13 amino acids. The CDR3 bases are TGTGCCAGCAGCCGGGACTTTAGCACTGAAGCTTTCTTT. Its protein is CASSRDFSTEAFF.

The CDR3 nucleotides are TGTGCCAGTACCGGGACAGTCTACGAGCAGTACTTC. Its protein product is CASTGTVYEQYF. The chain has TRBV2 and TRBJ2-7; TRBD1 matches at 7 bases. The CDR3 has 12 residues. V trimming: 9 bases; J trimming: 3 bases; junction bases outside the gene matches: 5. Looked up from germline, CDR1 is SNHLY and CDR2 is FYNNEI.

This clone was counted a single time. The chain carries TRBV5-4 and TRBJ2-1, with 15 nucleotides matching TRBD2. The CDR3 length is 15 residues. Germline CDR1 and CDR2: SGHNT and YYREEE (reference sequence). With V trimmed by 4 bases and J by 7 bases, 3 bases remained unmatched. This chain's CDR3 is CASSHGTSGRNEQFF. CDR3 nucleotide sequence: TGTGCCAGCAGCCACGGGACTAGCGGGAGGAATGAGCAGTTCTTC. The full variable domain, rest sourced from reference TRBV5-4 and TRBJ2-1, is ETGVTQSPTHLIKTRGQQVTLRCSSQSGHNTVSWYQQALGQGPQFIFQYYREEENGRGNFPPRFSGLQFPNYSSELNVNALELDDSALYLCASSHGTSGRNEQFFGPGTRLTVL.

The gene calls are TRBV14 and TRBJ1-1, with a weak D call TRBD1 (5 bases). V dropped 0 bases and J dropped 11 bases, with 13 bases sitting between them. CDR1 is SGHDN, CDR2 FVKESK, per germline. The CDR3 loop spans 13 amino acids. As DNA, the CDR3 is TGTGCCAGCAGCCAAGATCTGCGGGGCAGCGCTTTCTTT. It is translated as CASSQDLRGSAFF.